Each of the 3 T cell receptor beta chains below was sequenced from the same sample in a study of breast tumors, draining lymph nodes, adjacent tissues. Each CDR3 protein gets one entry after TCRdb re-called the multiplex PCR reads with MiXCR. The sample holds about 270,000 distinct CDR3 sequences, roughly 30% seen once. The lymph nodes were axillary draining lymph nodes from breast cancer patients. The specimen was axillary lymph node tissue. These receptors were collected from a female donor with breast cancer. Some clones in this sample may be carry-over from other donors' samples.

Notes on this clonotype: One junction end does not reproduce the germline sequence, and a read error may be involved. The chain has TRBV10-1 and TRBJ1-5; D might be TRBD1 (5 bases). This CDR3 is built from 15 residues. The germline CDR1 and CDR2 sequences are WNHNN and SYGVQD (reference sequence). DNA for the CDR3: TGTGCCAGCAGTCTCGGGGCAGGAGGAAATCCGCCCCAGCATTTT. Amino acids: CASSLGAGGNPPQHF.

Regarding this clonotype: A clone one base away is much larger, so this may be a read error. The rearrangement links TRBV19 to TRBJ2-7; 10 bases fit TRBD2. The CDR3 contains 14 residues. Germline CDR1 and CDR2: LNHDA and SQIVND (reference sequence). In nucleotides, the CDR3 is TGTGCCTGTAGTCCTCTAGCGGGAGTCTACGAGCAGTACTTC. As protein: CACSPLAGVYEQYF.

This clonotype was detected many times. V gene TRBV2 combines with J gene TRBJ2-1; 7 positions match TRBD1. The CDR3 is 15 residues long. Germline loops: CDR1 SNHLY, CDR2 FYNNEI. V was clipped by 5 bases and J by 9 bases; unmatched bases: 13. As DNA, the CDR3 is TGTGCCAGCAGTCCCCTTCGACAGGGCAGGCTTGAGCAGTTCTTC. Translation: CASSPLRQGRLEQFF.